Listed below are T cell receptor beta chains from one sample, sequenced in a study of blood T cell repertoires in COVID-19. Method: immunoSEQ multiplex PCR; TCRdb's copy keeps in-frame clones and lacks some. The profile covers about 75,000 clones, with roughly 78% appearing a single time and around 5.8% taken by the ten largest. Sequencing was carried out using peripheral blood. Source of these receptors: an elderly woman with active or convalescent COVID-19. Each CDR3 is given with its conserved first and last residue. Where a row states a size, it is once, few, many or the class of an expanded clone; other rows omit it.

CDR3: CASSADSTGAYQPQHF
size: once
J: TRBJ1-5
V: TRBV7-2

CDR3: CASSMSGGVKKSSYNEQFF
size: .
J: TRBJ2-1
V: TRBV10-2

CDR3: CASSYSSISGTDTQYF
size: .
J: TRBJ2-3
V: TRBV6-2/TRBV6-3

CDR3: CASSLWSGAGNTIYF
size: .
J: TRBJ1-3
V: TRBV5-5

CDR3: CASSPSRGNTEAFF
size: few
J: TRBJ1-1
V: TRBV3-1/TRBV3-2

CDR3: CASSLGSQGGKDEQYF
size: .
J: TRBJ2-7
V: TRBV7-6

CDR3: CASSATGANTEAFF
size: .
J: TRBJ1-1
V: TRBV9

CDR3: CASTRGGTSTDTQYF
size: .
J: TRBJ2-3
V: TRBV6-5

CDR3: CASSLNIRLADYEQYF
size: .
J: TRBJ2-7
V: TRBV16

CDR3: CASSPSGVPGELFF
size: .
J: TRBJ2-2
V: TRBV7-2

CDR3: CASSQDLAGTDTQYF
size: .
J: TRBJ2-3
V: TRBV4-1

CDR3: CASSLGTTTNEKLFF
size: .
J: TRBJ1-4
V: TRBV7-9

CDR3: CASSLGQSGNTIYF
size: few
J: TRBJ1-3
V: TRBV5-5

CDR3: CATTDRGRVYEQYF
size: .
J: TRBJ2-7
V: TRBV28

CDR3: CASSLAGRAGYTF
size: .
J: TRBJ1-2
V: TRBV27

CDR3: CASSESGAEQYF
size: .
J: TRBJ2-7
V: TRBV10-1

CDR3: CSASGRTASNEKLFF
size: .
J: TRBJ1-4
V: TRBV20-1

CDR3: CASRPSGAVRDTQYF
size: few
J: TRBJ2-3
V: TRBV2

CDR3: CASSSKWNTQGTEAFF
size: few
J: TRBJ1-1
V: TRBV7-9

CDR3: CASSLVSTRTSGSYEQYF
size: .
J: TRBJ2-7
V: TRBV5-1

CDR3: CASSINRGGFEQYF
size: .
J: TRBJ2-7
V: TRBV19

CDR3: CASSLTLAGNTIYF
size: few
J: TRBJ1-3
V: TRBV5-6

CDR3: CASTYSTGSGYEQYF
size: .
J: TRBJ2-7
V: TRBV6-6

CDR3: CASTRGLDNEQFF
size: .
J: TRBJ2-1
V: TRBV9

CDR3: CASSKRLVGQETQYF
size: .
J: TRBJ2-5
V: TRBV5-6

CDR3: CASSESRNYKLRQFF
size: .
J: TRBJ2-1
V: TRBV10-1

CDR3: CASSYGSPTGHSPLHF
size: .
J: TRBJ1-6
V: TRBV6-6

CDR3: CASSPTGSNPYGYTF
size: once
J: TRBJ1-2
V: TRBV18

CDR3: CASRPGGGVTTDTQYF
size: .
J: TRBJ2-3
V: TRBV28

CDR3: CASSVDRLMDSDNEKLFF
size: .
J: TRBJ1-4
V: TRBV9

CDR3: CASGSGIAYEQYF
size: few
J: TRBJ2-7
V: TRBV9

CDR3: CATSRGPGFYGYTF
size: .
J: TRBJ1-2
V: TRBV15

CDR3: CASRRLAGAYNEQFF
size: .
J: TRBJ2-1
V: TRBV19

CDR3: CASSFTGRSYNEQFF
size: once
J: TRBJ2-1
V: TRBV7-8

CDR3: CATRNFHNQPQHF
size: few
J: TRBJ1-5
V: TRBV10-3

CDR3: CASSLDWAGVYNEQFF
size: .
J: TRBJ2-1
V: TRBV7-2

CDR3: CASRTGGQNQPQHF
size: .
J: TRBJ1-5
V: TRBV28

CDR3: CASSSWTGGLGAKNIQYF
size: few
J: TRBJ2-4
V: TRBV28

CDR3: CASSLDPGQPQHF
size: .
J: TRBJ1-5
V: TRBV7-6

CDR3: CASSFRHSSSGNTIYF
size: .
J: TRBJ1-3
V: TRBV9

CDR3: CASSQVITDTQYF
size: .
J: TRBJ2-3
V: TRBV3-1/TRBV3-2

CDR3: CASSQGGAVIWKTQYF
size: .
J: TRBJ2-5
V: TRBV4-1

CDR3: CASSIVRGGLDTQYF
size: .
J: TRBJ2-3
V: TRBV7-8

CDR3: CASSFSGGRTDTQYF
size: .
J: TRBJ2-3
V: TRBV11-3

CDR3: CASSSGLAGSYNEQFF
size: many
J: TRBJ2-1
V: TRBV5-1

CDR3: CASSDGEGYGYTF
size: .
J: TRBJ1-2
V: TRBV5-1

CDR3: CASSLDWSSYNEQFF
size: few
J: TRBJ2-1
V: TRBV5-4

CDR3: CASSSTGTAYEQYF
size: .
J: TRBJ2-7
V: TRBV6-2/TRBV6-3

CDR3: CASSPSGQGNNEQFF
size: .
J: TRBJ2-1
V: TRBV28

CDR3: CSVDGWGANTDTQYF
size: .
J: TRBJ2-3
V: TRBV29-1

CDR3: CATQAMNTEAFF
size: .
J: TRBJ1-1
V: TRBV6-5

CDR3: CASSQEITSGGDGTQYF
size: .
J: TRBJ2-5
V: TRBV4-1

CDR3: CASSLEWETQYF
size: .
J: TRBJ2-5
V: TRBV6-6

CDR3: CASSFTGRGNTIYF
size: once
J: TRBJ1-3
V: TRBV11-2

CDR3: CASSLERQVGGYTF
size: .
J: TRBJ1-2
V: TRBV7-2

CDR3: CASSISGGSTQPQHF
size: few
J: TRBJ1-5
V: TRBV19

CDR3: CASSLHLPGQGMDGYTF
size: few
J: TRBJ1-2
V: TRBV11-3

CDR3: CASSASGRGDEQFF
size: .
J: TRBJ2-1
V: TRBV9